Listed below are T cell receptor beta chains from one sample, sequenced in a study of beta chain features in type 1 diabetes. The method was immunoSEQ multiplex PCR; TCRdb's version includes in-frame clones alone and lacks a portion of them. This table holds about 52,000 clones, approximately 45% found once. The sequencing sample was made of Tregs from blood. These receptors were collected from a man younger than 45 with type 1 diabetes. The CDR3 runs from the conserved cysteine through the conserved F or W. Fields, in order: J gene, D gene, V gene, clone size, CDR3 protein, CDR3 DNA. A D gene is named only where the DNA matches it firmly. Not all rows give a size; the values are once, few, many and, for expanded clones, a class.

>TRBJ2-7|TRBD1|TRBV27|-
CARNRQGALYEQYF
TGTGCCAGGAACAGACAGGGAGCCCTTTACGAGCAGTACTTC
>TRBJ2-2|TRBD2|TRBV4-1|-
CASSPLGSGRYSGELFF
TGCGCCAGCAGCCCACTGGGTAGCGGGAGGTATTCCGGGGAGCTGTTTTTT
>TRBJ2-7|TRBD1|TRBV28|-
CASSLGDSDTYEQYF
TGTGCCAGCAGTTTAGGGGACAGTGATACCTACGAGCAGTACTTC
>TRBJ2-6|-|TRBV18|-
CASSPPTVSGANVLTF
TGTGCCAGCTCACCACCGACAGTCTCTGGGGCCAACGTCCTGACTTTC
>TRBJ2-3|TRBD2|TRBV7-8|-
CASSRAGDTDTQYF
TGTGCCAGCAGCCGAGCGGGAGATACAGATACGCAGTATTTT
>TRBJ2-1|TRBD2|TRBV7-9|-
CASSFAGGRGEQFF
TGTGCCAGCAGCTTCGCGGGCGGGAGGGGTGAGCAGTTCTTC
>TRBJ2-3|TRBD2|TRBV7-9|-
CASSFSGSTDTQYF
TGTGCCAGCAGCTTTAGCGGGAGCACAGATACGCAGTATTTT
>TRBJ2-7|TRBD1|TRBV27|few
CASSFGQGAHEQYF
TGTGCCAGCAGTTTCGGACAGGGCGCCCACGAGCAGTACTTC
>TRBJ2-7|TRBD2|TRBV7-2|-
CASSLDSGRGGEQYF
TGTGCCAGCAGCTTAGATAGCGGGAGAGGTGGCGAGCAGTACTTC
>TRBJ2-7|-|TRBV20-1|-
CSASTGYEQYF
TGCAGTGCTTCTACAGGGTACGAGCAGTACTTC
>TRBJ2-2|-|TRBV4-2|-
CASSPQITNTGELFF
TGTGCCAGCAGCCCCCAAATCACGAACACCGGGGAGCTGTTTTTT
>TRBJ1-2|TRBD1|TRBV5-4|few
CASSLVGGRNYGYTF
TGTGCCAGCAGCTTGGTAGGGGGCAGGAACTATGGCTACACCTTC
>TRBJ2-5|TRBD1|TRBV19|few
CASSNQGATQQETQYF
TGTGCCAGTAGTAACCAGGGGGCCACACAACAAGAGACCCAGTACTTC
>TRBJ1-5|-|TRBV9|-
CASSVGSGSQPQHF
TGTGCCAGCAGCGTAGGTTCAGGTAGTCAGCCCCAGCATTTT
>TRBJ2-5|TRBD2|TRBV28|-
CASSLWASGSSKTQYF
TGTGCCAGCAGTTTATGGGCTAGCGGGAGTTCGAAGACCCAGTACTTC
>TRBJ2-7|-|TRBV28|medium-sized
CASTSGSYEQYF
TGTGCCAGCACCTCAGGGTCCTACGAGCAGTACTTC
>TRBJ1-5|-|TRBV5-5|-
CASSLVSGQPQHF
TGTGCCAGCAGCTTGGTTTCGGGGCAGCCCCAGCATTTT
>TRBJ2-7|-|TRBV7-9|-
CASRGGASSYEQYF
TGTGCCAGCCGGGGCGGGGCCAGCTCCTACGAGCAGTACTTC
>TRBJ2-1|-|TRBV6-1|-
CASSEHGTYNEQFF
TGTGCCAGCAGTGAACATGGCACCTACAATGAGCAGTTCTTC